The 5 T cell receptor beta chains listed next were all sequenced from one sample in a study of OX40 agonist ivuxolimab in advanced cancers. Some clones are missing from TCRdb's copy, which holds only in-frame ones; the method was immunoSEQ multiplex PCR. The sample lists tens of thousands of clones; 82% were seen once. Sequenced here: CD4+ or CD8+ T cells sorted from blood, sampled in a trial of the OX40 agonist ivuxolimab. The receptors were gathered from an adult with an advanced solid tumor such as melanoma, head and neck, liver or kidney cancer.

This clone was recorded only once. The CDR3 nucleotides are TGTGCCAGTACCCCATCTCCCCCGCTAGGGGATACGCAGTATTTT. Amino acid sequence: CASTPSPPLGDTQYF. The chain joins TRBV19 to TRBJ2-3; the D is unclear. Germline CDR1 is LNHDA and CDR2 is SQIVND (reference sequence). This CDR3 has 15 residues. V was trimmed by 7 bases and J by 6 bases, leaving 20 bases between them.

The V and J genes are TRBV29-1 and TRBJ1-1; D unresolved. CDR3 length: 14 residues. Per germline, CDR1 SQVTM and CDR2 ANQGSEA. Trimming pared 4 bases from V and 4 bases from J, leaving 16 bases between. The CDR3 sequence: CSVGSPGTTTEAFF. CDR3 sequence (DNA): TGCAGCGTTGGTTCCCCCGGCACAACCACTGAAGCTTTCTTT.

The CDR3 protein is CASSQDARGGSGNTIYF. CDR3 sequence (DNA): TGCGCCAGCAGCCAAGATGCCCGGGGGGGCTCTGGAAACACCATATATTTT. The chain carries TRBV4-3 and TRBJ1-3, with D maybe TRBD1 (5 bases). V lost 0 bases and J lost 0, with 12 bases in between. The CDR3 has 17 residues. Germline CDR1 LGHNA, CDR2 YSLEER.

J is TRBJ2-5 and V is TRBV27; possible D gene TRBD1, 6 bases. Between the trimmed V and J ends, which lost 7 bases and 4 bases, there was a span of 22 bases. This CDR3 contains 16 residues. Germline V lookup: CDR1 MNHEY, CDR2 SMNVEV (reference sequence). As DNA, the CDR3 is TGTGCCAGCAACGGCAGGGGAGTGGGTGTTCGAGAGACCCAGTACTTC. This codes for CASNGRGVGVRETQYF.

The genes are TRBV5-1 and TRBJ2-1; D ambiguous. The germline CDR1 and CDR2 sequences are SGHRS and YFSETQ. V was cut by 4 bases and J by 7 bases, with 18 bases left in between. The CDR3 totals 15 residues. CDR3 in DNA: TGCGCCAGCAGCCCTGGAGCCCCGCGTGGTAATGAGCAGTTCTTC. Protein: CASSPGAPRGNEQFF.